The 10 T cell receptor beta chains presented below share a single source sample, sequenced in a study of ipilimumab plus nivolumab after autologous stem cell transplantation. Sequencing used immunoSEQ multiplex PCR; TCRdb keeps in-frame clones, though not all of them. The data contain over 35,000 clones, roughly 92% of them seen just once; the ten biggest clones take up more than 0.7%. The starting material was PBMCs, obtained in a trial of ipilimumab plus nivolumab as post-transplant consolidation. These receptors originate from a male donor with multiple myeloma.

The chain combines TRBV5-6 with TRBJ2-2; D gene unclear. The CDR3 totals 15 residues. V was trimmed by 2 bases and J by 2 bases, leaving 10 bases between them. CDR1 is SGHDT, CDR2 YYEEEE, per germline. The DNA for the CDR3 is TGTGCCAGCAGCTTAAACGGGCTTAACACCGGGGAGCTGTTTTTT. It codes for CASSLNGLNTGELFF.

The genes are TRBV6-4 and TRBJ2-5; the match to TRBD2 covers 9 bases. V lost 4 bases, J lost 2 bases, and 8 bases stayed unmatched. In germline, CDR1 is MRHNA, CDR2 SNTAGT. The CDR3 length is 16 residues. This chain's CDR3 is CASSAPLAGLQETQYF. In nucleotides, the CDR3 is TGTGCCAGCAGTGCTCCCCTAGCGGGGTTGCAAGAGACCCAGTACTTC.

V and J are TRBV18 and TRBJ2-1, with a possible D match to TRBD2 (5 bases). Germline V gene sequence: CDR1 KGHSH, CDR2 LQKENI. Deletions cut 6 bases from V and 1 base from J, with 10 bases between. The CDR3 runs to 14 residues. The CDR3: CASSRDGSYNEQFF. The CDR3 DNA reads TGTGCCAGCTCCCGGGATGGGTCCTACAATGAGCAGTTCTTC.

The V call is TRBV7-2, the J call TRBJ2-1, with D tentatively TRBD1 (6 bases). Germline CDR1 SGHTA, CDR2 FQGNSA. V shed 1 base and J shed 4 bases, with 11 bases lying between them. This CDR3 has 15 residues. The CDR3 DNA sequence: TGTGCCAGCAGCTTAGACCAGGGGATGTACAATGAGCAGTTCTTC. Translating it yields CASSLDQGMYNEQFF.

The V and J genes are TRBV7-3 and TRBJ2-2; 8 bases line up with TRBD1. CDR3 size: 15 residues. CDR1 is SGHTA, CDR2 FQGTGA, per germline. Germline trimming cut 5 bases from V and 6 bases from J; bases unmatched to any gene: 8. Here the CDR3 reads CASSPWTGRAGELFF. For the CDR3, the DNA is TGTGCCAGCAGCCCCTGGACAGGGCGGGCCGGGGAGCTGTTTTTT. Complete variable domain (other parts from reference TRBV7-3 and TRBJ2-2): GAGVSQTPSNKVTEKGKYVELRCDPISGHTALYWYRQSLGQGPEFLIYFQGTGAADDSGLPNDRFFAVRPEGSVSTLKIQRTERGDSAVYLCASSPWTGRAGELFFGEGSRLTVL.

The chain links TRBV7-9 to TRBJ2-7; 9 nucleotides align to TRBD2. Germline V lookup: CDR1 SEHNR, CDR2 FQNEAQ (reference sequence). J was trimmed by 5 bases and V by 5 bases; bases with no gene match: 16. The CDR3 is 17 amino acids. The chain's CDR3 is CASSPTPQRGVQHEQYF. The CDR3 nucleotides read TGTGCCAGCAGCCCGACCCCCCAGCGGGGGGTTCAGCACGAGCAGTACTTC.

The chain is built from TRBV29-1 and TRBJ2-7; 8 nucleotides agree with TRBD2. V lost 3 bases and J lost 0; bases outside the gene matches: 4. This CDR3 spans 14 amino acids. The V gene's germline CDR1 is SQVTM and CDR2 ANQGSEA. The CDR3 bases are TGCAGCGTTGAGGCCACTAGCGGCTCCTACGAGCAGTACTTC. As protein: CSVEATSGSYEQYF.

For the CDR3, the DNA is TGTGCCAGCAGCTTATGGTATGGGTCGGGGAACTATGGCTACACCTTC. This sequence encodes CASSLWYGSGNYGYTF. The genes are TRBV7-2 and TRBJ1-2; D unclear. This CDR3 is 16 amino acids long. V was pared by 2 bases and J by 2 bases, with 15 bases between. Germline V gene lookup returns CDR1 SGHTA and CDR2 FQGNSA.

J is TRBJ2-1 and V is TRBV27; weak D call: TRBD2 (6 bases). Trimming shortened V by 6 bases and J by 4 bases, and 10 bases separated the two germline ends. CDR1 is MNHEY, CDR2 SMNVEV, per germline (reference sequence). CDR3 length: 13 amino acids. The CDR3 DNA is TGTGCCAGCAGACCGGGACTGTACAATGAGCAGTTCTTC. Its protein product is CASRPGLYNEQFF.

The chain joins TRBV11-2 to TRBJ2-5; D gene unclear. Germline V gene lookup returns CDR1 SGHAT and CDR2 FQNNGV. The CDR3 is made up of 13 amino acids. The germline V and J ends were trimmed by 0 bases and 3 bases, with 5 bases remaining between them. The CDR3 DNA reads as TGTGCCAGCAGCTTAGAAAGGGAAGAGACCCAGTACTTC. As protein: CASSLEREETQYF.